The present TCR beta chain was sequenced within a study of T cells in localized non-small cell lung cancer. Generated by immunoSEQ multiplex PCR, the TCRdb table keeps only in-frame clones and is missing some. The table includes approximately 25,000 clones, less than 95% detected once. A word on this clone: Its antigen is still unknown.

General study findings and limits: The study found T cell clonality highest in uninvolved adjacent lung, above tumor. Adjacent lung had a median approximately 57 of the 100 largest tumor clones. There was an association of higher blood T cell density with longer overall survival.

This TCR came from a woman aged 35-75 years with stage I lung adenocarcinoma. The source was peripheral blood, collected before any cancer treatment.

In nucleotides, the CDR3 is TGTGCCAGCAGTACCCTAGGACAGGGAAATTCGGCTTTCTTT. Translating it yields CASSTLGQGNSAFF. The chain couples TRBV27 to TRBJ1-1; 8 nucleotides agree with TRBD1. From germline, CDR1 is MNHEY and CDR2 SMNVEV (reference sequence). The CDR3 runs 14 residues. Trimming at V came to 5 bases and at J to 11 bases, leaving 13 bases not matched to a gene.